Below, 22 T cell receptor beta chains from the same sample are listed, as sequenced in a study of blood T cell repertoires in COVID-19. Assay: immunoSEQ multiplex PCR; the TCRdb copy retains only in-frame clones and omits some. There are a few hundred thousand clones in the sample; just under 85% occur only once, and approximately 16% lies in the top ten. Sequencing was carried out using PBMCs or T cells enriched from blood (not recorded which). The source is a man aged 35-49 years who had recovered from COVID-19.

The V call is TRBV2, the J call TRBJ2-5; the D gene is possibly TRBD2 (6 bases). Per germline, CDR1 SNHLY and CDR2 FYNNEI. Deletions cut 0 bases from V and 5 bases from J, with 10 bases between. The CDR3 is 14 amino acids. The CDR3 DNA sequence: TGTGCCAGCAGTGAAGCGACTAGTAGGGAGACCCAGTACTTC. Its translation: CASSEATSRETQYF. Combining the CDR3 with reference TRBV2 and TRBJ2-5 gives the whole variable domain EPEVTQTPSHQVTQMGQEVILRCVPISNHLYFYWYRQILGQKVEFLVSFYNNEISEKSEIFDDQFSVERPDGSNFTLKIRSTKLEDSAMYFCASSEATSRETQYFGPGTRLLVL.

The V and J genes are TRBV27 and TRBJ2-3; tentative D call: TRBD1 (5 bases). Germline V lookup: CDR1 MNHEY, CDR2 SMNVEV (reference sequence). Trimming stripped 5 bases from V and 4 bases from J, with 19 bases between. CDR3 length: 16 residues. CDR3 amino acids: CASSPYRTSYADTQYF. DNA for the CDR3: TGTGCCAGCAGTCCATACCGGACATCCTATGCAGATACGCAGTATTTT.

The chain is built from TRBV7-8 and TRBJ2-5, with TRBD2 matching over 8 bases. The CDR3 is 15 residues long. V trimming: 1 base; J trimming: 5 bases; junction bases outside the gene matches: 6. Germline CDR1 and CDR2: SGHVS and FQNEAQ. The CDR3 spells CASSLGSPSGETQYF. CDR3 coding DNA: TGTGCCAGCAGCTTAGGAAGTCCTAGCGGGGAGACCCAGTACTTC.

The chain employs TRBV7-9 and TRBJ1-2; tentatively, D is TRBD1 (5 bases). This CDR3 has 13 residues. CDR1 SEHNR and CDR2 FQNEAQ come from the germline V gene (reference sequence). V lost 2 bases and J lost 4, with 8 bases in between. The CDR3 region is CASSLQQGYGYTF. For the CDR3, the DNA is TGTGCCAGCAGCTTACAGCAGGGCTATGGCTACACCTTC.

The genes are TRBV5-1 and TRBJ1-2; D possibly corresponds to TRBD1 (6 bases). This CDR3 has 15 residues. Germline V gene data show CDR1 as SGHRS and CDR2 as YFSETQ. With 1 base removed from V and 4 bases from J, the gap between germline ends came to 14 bases. The CDR3 sequence: CASSLTTGHGYGYTF. The DNA of the CDR3 is TGCGCCAGCAGCTTGACTACAGGGCACGGCTATGGCTACACCTTC. Together with reference TRBV5-1 and TRBJ1-2, the CDR3 gives the full variable domain: KAGVTQTPRYLIKTRGQQVTLSCSPISGHRSVSWYQQTPGQGLQFLFEYFSETQRNKGNFPGRFSGRQFSNSRSEMNVSTLELGDSALYLCASSLTTGHGYGYTFGSGTRLTVV.

This clone was observed a handful of times. The chain couples TRBV2 to TRBJ1-5; D unresolved. The CDR3 is 12 amino acids. The V end was cut by 6 bases, the J end by 9 bases, with 12 bases between. Germline V lookup: CDR1 SNHLY, CDR2 FYNNEI. The CDR3 coding sequence is TGTGCCAGCAGCTGGGGAGGGCCGCCCCAGCATTTT. It codes for CASSWGGPPQHF.

The rearrangement uses TRBV6-5 and TRBJ2-3; 8 nucleotides match TRBD2. The CDR3 runs 14 residues. The V gene end was trimmed by 6 bases and the J gene end by 1 base; junction bases not matched to a gene: 3. Germline CDR1 and CDR2: MNHEY and SVGAGI. CDR3: CASSLTSGTDTQYF. The CDR3 DNA follows: TGTGCCAGCAGCCTGACTAGCGGCACAGATACGCAGTATTTT.

A note on this clone: Other nucleotide sequences in the sample specify the same CDR3. This sequence joins TRBV7-9 and TRBJ2-3; TRBD2 agrees at 13 bases. Germline-derived CDR1 and CDR2 are SEHNR and FQNEAQ (reference sequence). CDR3 length: 15 residues. V dropped 3 bases and J dropped 3; count of bases not matched to a gene: 0. This chain's CDR3 is CASSLGLAGTDTQYF. For the CDR3, the DNA is TGTGCCAGCAGCTTGGGACTAGCGGGGACAGATACGCAGTATTTT.

The gene calls are TRBV7-8 and TRBJ2-1; TRBD1 matches 8 bases. Trimming at V came to 2 bases and at J to 7 bases, leaving 7 bases not matched to a gene. Germline CDR1 is SGHVS and CDR2 is FQNEAQ. This CDR3 spans 15 amino acids. The CDR3: CASSLNRDRGNEQFF. CDR3 sequence (DNA): TGTGCCAGCAGCTTAAATCGTGACAGGGGTAATGAGCAGTTCTTC.

This sequence joins TRBV5-6 and TRBJ1-2; no clear D. V dropped 3 bases and J dropped 4 bases, with 13 bases sitting between them. This CDR3 is built from 14 residues. Germline CDR1 reads SGHDT; CDR2 reads YYEEEE. The CDR3 region is CASSSSRSGYGYTF. Here the CDR3 DNA reads TGTGCCAGCAGCTCATCTCGTTCGGGCTATGGCTACACCTTC.

The gene calls are TRBV27 and TRBJ2-3, with TRBD2 identical over 9 bases. J gave up 0 bases and V 8 bases, and 12 bases lay outside the gene matches. The CDR3 runs to 17 residues. In germline, CDR1 is MNHEY, CDR2 SMNVEV (reference sequence). CDR3: CASRRGGGRDSTDTQYF. CDR3 in DNA: TGTGCCAGCCGGAGAGGAGGCGGGAGGGATAGCACAGATACGCAGTATTTT.

V gene TRBV6-5 combines with J gene TRBJ1-4; no definite D call. V was clipped by 7 bases and J by 0 bases, with 12 bases between them. The CDR3 consists of 15 residues. CDR1 is MNHEY, CDR2 SVGAGI, per germline. The CDR3 coding sequence is TGTGCCAGCAATCCCCTAGATACAACTAATGAAAAACTGTTTTTT. Translated, it gives CASNPLDTTNEKLFF.

The chain uses TRBV28 and TRBJ1-5, with D possibly matching TRBD1 (5 bases). This CDR3 is 14 amino acids long. The V end lost 4 bases, the J end lost 6 bases, and 13 bases lay between the germline ends. Germline loops: CDR1 MDHEN, CDR2 SYDVKM. The CDR3 DNA is TGTGCCAGCAGTTCGGGCGGGGCGGGTCAGCCCCAGCATTTT. Its translation: CASSSGGAGQPQHF.

The chain joins TRBV4-3 to TRBJ1-2; D might be TRBD1 (6 bases). Germline lookup yields CDR1 LGHNA and CDR2 YSLEER. Trimming pared 2 bases from V and 6 bases from J, leaving 13 bases between. The CDR3 is 14 amino acids. This CDR3 is CASSQLGQGNGYTF. CDR3 sequence (DNA): TGCGCCAGCAGCCAACTGGGGCAGGGGAATGGCTACACCTTC.

This chain uses TRBV5-1 with TRBJ1-1; 7 bases agree with TRBD1. This CDR3 comprises 15 residues. Germline V gene sequence: CDR1 SGHRS, CDR2 YFSETQ. Trimming took 3 bases from V and 6 from J; bases not matched to a gene: 11. CDR3 coding DNA: TGCGCCAGCAGCTGGGTTCAGGGGGATCCATCTGAAGCTTTCTTT. This translates into CASSWVQGDPSEAFF.

V and J are TRBV4-1 and TRBJ2-1; D may be TRBD2 (6 bases). The CDR3 is made up of 16 amino acids. Germline V gene lookup returns CDR1 MGHRA and CDR2 YSYEKL. Trimming stripped 1 base from V and 2 bases from J, with 12 bases between. The CDR3 here is CASSQVPSATYNEQFF. CDR3 nucleotides: TGCGCCAGCAGCCAAGTCCCTAGCGCCACCTACAATGAGCAGTTCTTC.

The chain is built from TRBV6-5 and TRBJ2-7; 7 bases agree with TRBD1. The CDR3 runs to 12 residues. Per germline, CDR1 MNHEY and CDR2 SVGAGI. V lost 9 bases and J lost 3; bases outside the gene matches: 5. The CDR3 sequence: CARRTGLYEQYF. CDR3 bases: TGTGCCAGAAGGACAGGTCTCTACGAGCAGTACTTC.

This chain links TRBV9 with TRBJ2-7; D is possibly TRBD2 (6 bases). Trimming took off 2 bases at V and 4 bases at J, with 13 bases between the two ends. CDR3 size: 14 residues. Germline-derived CDR1 and CDR2 are SGDLS and YYNGEE. CDR3 residues: CASSVNSGGYEQYF. For the CDR3, the DNA is TGTGCCAGCAGCGTTAATAGCGGAGGATACGAGCAGTACTTC.

The chain is built from TRBV27 and TRBJ1-5; D perhaps matches TRBD1 (5 bases). This CDR3 spans 13 amino acids. Germline assignment: CDR1 MNHEY and CDR2 SMNVEV (reference sequence). Between the trimmed V and J ends, which lost 3 bases and 7 bases, there was a span of 10 bases. This CDR3 reads CASSFGGGQPQHF. The CDR3 nucleotides are TGTGCCAGCAGTTTTGGGGGGGGGCAGCCCCAGCATTTT.

The sample holds a few counts of this clone. This chain links TRBV5-8 with TRBJ2-1; 7 bases map to TRBD2. V was clipped by 9 bases and J by 10 bases; unmatched bases: 13. In germline, CDR1 is SGHTS, CDR2 YDEGEE. CDR3 size: 13 residues. The CDR3 reads CATRSRGRGEQFF. The DNA of the CDR3 is TGTGCCACCCGTTCTCGAGGGCGGGGGGAGCAGTTCTTC.

V is TRBV11-2 and J is TRBJ2-1, with 8 bases that match TRBD1. The CDR3 sequence is 15 residues long. The V segment lost 3 bases and the J segment 8 bases; nucleotides outside the gene matches: 9. CDR1 SGHAT and CDR2 FQNNGV come from the germline V gene. The CDR3 DNA reads as TGTGCCAGCAGCTTGGGCAGGGGGCAATTCGATGAGCAGTTCTTC. As protein: CASSLGRGQFDEQFF.

The chain uses TRBV5-1 and TRBJ1-4; TRBD1 aligns across 9 bases. There are 15 residues in the CDR3. V gave up 2 bases and J gave up 7 bases; unmatched junction bases: 6. Germline loops: CDR1 SGHRS, CDR2 YFSETQ. CDR3 nucleotides: TGCGCCAGCAGCTTAGGGACAGGGCGCGGTGAAAAACTGTTTTTT. Its protein is CASSLGTGRGEKLFF.